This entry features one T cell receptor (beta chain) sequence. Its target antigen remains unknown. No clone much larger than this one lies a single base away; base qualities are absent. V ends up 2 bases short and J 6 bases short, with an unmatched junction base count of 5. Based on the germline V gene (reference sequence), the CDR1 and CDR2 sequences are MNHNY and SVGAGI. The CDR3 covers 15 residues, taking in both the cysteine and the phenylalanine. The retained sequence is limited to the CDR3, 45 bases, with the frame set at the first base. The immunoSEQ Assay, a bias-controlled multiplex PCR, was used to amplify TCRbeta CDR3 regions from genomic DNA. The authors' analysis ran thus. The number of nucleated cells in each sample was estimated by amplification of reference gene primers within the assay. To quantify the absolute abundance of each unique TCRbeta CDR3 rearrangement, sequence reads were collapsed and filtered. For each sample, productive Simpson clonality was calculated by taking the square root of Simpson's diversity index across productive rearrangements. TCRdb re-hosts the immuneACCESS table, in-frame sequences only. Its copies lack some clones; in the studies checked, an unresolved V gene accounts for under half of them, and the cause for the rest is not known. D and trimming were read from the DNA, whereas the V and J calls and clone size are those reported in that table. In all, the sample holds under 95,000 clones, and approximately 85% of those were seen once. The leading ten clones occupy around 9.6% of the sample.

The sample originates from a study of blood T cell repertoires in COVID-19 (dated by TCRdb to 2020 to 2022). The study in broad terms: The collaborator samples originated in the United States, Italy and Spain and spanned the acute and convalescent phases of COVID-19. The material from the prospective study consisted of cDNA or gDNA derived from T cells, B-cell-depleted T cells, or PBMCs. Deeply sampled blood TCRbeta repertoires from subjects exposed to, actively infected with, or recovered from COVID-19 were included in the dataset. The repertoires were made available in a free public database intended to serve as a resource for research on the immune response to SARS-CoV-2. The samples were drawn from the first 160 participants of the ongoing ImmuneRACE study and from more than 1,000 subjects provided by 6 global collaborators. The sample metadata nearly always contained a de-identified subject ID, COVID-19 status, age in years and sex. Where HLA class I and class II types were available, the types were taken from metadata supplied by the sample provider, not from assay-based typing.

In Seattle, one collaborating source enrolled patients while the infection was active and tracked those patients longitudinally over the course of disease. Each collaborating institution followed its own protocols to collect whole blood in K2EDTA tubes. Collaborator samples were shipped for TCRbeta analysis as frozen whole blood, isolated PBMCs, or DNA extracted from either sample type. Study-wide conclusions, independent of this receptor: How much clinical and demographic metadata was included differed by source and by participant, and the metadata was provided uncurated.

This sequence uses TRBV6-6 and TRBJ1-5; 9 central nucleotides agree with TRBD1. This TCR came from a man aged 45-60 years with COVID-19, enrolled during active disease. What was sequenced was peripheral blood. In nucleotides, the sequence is TGTGCCAGCAGTTACGGACAGGGGCGAGGTCAGCCCCAGCATTTT. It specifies CASSYGQGRGQPQHF.